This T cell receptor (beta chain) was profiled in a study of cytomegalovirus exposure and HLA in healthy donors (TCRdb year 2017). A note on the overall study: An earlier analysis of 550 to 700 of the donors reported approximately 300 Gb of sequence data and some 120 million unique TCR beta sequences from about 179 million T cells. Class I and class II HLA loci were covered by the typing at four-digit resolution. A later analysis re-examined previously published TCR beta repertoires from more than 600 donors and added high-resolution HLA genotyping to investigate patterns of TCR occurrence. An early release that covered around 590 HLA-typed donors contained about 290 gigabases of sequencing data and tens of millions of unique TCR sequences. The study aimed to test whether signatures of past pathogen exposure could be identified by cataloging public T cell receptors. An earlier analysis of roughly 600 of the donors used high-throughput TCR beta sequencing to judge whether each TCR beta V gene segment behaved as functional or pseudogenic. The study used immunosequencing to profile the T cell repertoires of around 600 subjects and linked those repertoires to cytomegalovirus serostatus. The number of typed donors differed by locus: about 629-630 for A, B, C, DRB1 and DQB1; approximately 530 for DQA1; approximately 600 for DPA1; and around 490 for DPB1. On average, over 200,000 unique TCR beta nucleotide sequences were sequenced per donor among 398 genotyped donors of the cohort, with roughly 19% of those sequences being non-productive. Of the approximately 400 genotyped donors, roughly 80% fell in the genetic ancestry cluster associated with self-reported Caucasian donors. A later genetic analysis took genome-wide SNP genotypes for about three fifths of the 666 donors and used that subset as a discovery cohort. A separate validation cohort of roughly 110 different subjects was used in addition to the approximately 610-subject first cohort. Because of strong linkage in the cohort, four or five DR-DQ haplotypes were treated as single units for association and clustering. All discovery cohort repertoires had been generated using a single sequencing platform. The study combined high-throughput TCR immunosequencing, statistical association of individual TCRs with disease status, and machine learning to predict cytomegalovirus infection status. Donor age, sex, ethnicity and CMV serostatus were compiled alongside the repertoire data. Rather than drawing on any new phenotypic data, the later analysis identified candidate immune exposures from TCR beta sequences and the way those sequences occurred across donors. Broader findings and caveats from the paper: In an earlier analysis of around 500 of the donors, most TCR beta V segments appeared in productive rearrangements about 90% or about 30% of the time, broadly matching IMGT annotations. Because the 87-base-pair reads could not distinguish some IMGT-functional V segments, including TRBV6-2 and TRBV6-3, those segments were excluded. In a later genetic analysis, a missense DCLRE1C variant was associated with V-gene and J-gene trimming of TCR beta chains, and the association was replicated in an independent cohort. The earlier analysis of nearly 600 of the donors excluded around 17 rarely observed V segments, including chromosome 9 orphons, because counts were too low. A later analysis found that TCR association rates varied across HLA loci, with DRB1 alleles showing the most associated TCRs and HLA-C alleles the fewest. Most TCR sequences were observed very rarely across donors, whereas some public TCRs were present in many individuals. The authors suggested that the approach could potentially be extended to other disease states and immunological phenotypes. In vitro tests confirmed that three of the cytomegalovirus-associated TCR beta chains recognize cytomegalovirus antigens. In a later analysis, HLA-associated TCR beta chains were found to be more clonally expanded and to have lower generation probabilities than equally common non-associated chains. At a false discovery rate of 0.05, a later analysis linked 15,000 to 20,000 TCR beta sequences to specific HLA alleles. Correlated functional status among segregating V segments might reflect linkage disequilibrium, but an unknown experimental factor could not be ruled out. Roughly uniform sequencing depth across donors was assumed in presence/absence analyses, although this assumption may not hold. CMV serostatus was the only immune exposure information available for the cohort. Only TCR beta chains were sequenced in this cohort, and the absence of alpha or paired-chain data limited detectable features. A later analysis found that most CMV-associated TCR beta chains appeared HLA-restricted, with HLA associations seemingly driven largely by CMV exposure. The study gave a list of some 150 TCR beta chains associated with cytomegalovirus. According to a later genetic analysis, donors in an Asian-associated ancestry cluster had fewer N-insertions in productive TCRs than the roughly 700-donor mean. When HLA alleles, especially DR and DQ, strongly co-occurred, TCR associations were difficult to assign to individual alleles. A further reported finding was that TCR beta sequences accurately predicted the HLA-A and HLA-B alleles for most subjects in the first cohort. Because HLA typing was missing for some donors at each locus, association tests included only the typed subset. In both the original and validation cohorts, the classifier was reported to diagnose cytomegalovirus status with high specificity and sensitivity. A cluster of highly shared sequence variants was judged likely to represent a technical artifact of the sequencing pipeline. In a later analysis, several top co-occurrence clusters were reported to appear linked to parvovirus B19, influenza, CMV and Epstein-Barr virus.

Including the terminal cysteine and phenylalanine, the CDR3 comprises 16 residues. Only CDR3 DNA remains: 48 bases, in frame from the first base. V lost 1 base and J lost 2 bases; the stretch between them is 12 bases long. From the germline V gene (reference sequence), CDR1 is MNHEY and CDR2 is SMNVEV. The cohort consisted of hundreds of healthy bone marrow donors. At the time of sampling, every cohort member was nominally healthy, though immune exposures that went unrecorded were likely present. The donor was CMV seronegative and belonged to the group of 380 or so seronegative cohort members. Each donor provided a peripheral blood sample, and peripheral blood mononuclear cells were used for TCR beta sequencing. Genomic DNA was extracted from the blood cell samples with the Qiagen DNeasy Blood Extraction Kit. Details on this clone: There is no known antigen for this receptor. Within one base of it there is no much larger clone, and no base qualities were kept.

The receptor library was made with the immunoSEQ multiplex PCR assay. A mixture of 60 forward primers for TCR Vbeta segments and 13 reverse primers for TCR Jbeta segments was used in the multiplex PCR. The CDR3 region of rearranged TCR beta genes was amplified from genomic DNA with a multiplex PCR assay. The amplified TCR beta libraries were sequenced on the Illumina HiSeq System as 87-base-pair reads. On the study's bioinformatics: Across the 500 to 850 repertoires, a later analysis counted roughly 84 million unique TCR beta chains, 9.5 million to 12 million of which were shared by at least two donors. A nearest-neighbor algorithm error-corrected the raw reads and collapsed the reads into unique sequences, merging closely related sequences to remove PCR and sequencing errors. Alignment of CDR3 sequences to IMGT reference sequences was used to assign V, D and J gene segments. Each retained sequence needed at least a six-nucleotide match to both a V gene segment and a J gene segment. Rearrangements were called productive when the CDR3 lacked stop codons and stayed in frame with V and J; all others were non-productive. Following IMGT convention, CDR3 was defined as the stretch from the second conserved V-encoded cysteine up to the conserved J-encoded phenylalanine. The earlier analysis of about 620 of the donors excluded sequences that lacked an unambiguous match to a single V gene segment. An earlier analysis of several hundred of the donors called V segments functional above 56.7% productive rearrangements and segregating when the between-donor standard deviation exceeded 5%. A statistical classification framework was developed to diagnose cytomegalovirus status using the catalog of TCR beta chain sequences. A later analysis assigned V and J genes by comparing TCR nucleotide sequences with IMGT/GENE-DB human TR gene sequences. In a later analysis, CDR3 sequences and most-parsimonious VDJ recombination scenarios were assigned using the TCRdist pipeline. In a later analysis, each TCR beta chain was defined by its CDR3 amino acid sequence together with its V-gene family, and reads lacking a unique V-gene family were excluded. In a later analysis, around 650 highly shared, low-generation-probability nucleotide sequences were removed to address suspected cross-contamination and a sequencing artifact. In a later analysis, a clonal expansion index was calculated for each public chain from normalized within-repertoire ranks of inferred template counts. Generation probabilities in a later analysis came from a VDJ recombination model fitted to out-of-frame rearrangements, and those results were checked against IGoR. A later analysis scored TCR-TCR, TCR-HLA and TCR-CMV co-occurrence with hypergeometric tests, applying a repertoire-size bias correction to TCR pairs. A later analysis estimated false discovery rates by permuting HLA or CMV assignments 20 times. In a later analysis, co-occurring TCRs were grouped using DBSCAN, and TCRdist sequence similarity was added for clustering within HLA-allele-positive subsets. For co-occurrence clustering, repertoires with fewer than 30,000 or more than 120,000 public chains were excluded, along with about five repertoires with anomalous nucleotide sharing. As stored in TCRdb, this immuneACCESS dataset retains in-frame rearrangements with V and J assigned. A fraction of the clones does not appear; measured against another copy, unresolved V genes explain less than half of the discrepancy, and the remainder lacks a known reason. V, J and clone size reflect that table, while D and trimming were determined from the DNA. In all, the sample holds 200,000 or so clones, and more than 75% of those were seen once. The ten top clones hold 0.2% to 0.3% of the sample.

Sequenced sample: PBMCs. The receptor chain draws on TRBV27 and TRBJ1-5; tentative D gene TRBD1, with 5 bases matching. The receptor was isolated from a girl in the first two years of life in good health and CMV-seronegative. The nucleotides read TGTGCCAGCAGTTTATTGTCCGGGGGGGGCAATCAGCCCCAGCATTTT. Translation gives CASSLLSGGGNQPQHF.